This T cell receptor beta chain was observed in a study of monozygotic twins with inflammatory bowel disease. Study findings and constraints: Against healthy co-twins, IBD patients had lower TCRbeta diversity (measured by inverse Simpson). IBD patients, compared with healthy twins, shared fewer clonotypes with others (especially with disease activity).

CDR3 length: 14 amino acids. Germline loops: CDR1 SGHKS, CDR2 YYEKEE (reference sequence). Each UMI, carrying a 6-nucleotide sample barcode, came from template switching. Reanalyzing the 5' RACE reads, TCRdb keeps one entry per CDR3 protein, without DNA. The repertoire table contains around 400,000 distinct CDR3 sequences. As for this clonotype: Its specificity is not known.

The sequencing sample was made of blood. This TCR was recovered from a human donor with ulcerative colitis or Crohn's disease, or a healthy co-twin of an affected twin (not recorded which). J is TRBJ2-1 and V is TRBV5-5; TCRdb picks TRBD1, but there is no DNA to check that call. This CDR3 reads CASSLALLPGAVFF.